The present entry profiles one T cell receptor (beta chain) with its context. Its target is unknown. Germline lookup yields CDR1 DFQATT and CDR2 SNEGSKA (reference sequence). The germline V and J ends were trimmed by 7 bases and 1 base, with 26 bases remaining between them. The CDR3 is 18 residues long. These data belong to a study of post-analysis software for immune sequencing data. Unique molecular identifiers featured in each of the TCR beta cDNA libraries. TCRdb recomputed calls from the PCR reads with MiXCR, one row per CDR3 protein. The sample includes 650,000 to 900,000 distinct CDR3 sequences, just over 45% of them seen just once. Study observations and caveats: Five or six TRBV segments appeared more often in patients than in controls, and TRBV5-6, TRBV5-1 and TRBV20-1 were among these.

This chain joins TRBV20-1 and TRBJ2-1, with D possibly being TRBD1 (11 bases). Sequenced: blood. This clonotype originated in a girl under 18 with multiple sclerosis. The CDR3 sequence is CSVNRDRGTSESYNEQFF. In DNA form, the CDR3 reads TGCAGTGTAAACCGGGACAGGGGGACTAGCGAATCCTACAATGAGCAGTTCTTC.